This entry lists 14 T cell receptor beta chains sequenced from one sample in a study of blood T cells in healthy people across ages. Alongside a J-beta primer mix, a sample-barcoded 5' primer served in a second PCR lasting roughly 7 to 11 cycles. TCRdb recomputed calls from the 5' RACE reads with MiXCR, one row per CDR3 protein. The profile shows 380,000 or so distinct CDR3 sequences, about half of them singletons. What was sequenced was blood. The receptor set was obtained from a man aged 60 to 69 in good health.

This clonotype has only a few counts. CDR3 bases: TGTGCCAGCAGCCTAGACCCTCTGGCCTCCTACGAGCAGTACTTC. Its protein product is CASSLDPLASYEQYF. The chain employs TRBV5-6 and TRBJ2-7; D is unresolved. Germline lookup yields CDR1 SGHDT and CDR2 YYEEEE. Trimming removed 4 bases from V and 0 bases from J, with 14 bases in between. The CDR3 loop spans 15 amino acids.

This clonotype has more than one count but fewer than ten. This sequence joins TRBV5-4 and TRBJ2-5, with TRBD2 matching over 9 bases. Germline V CDR1 and CDR2: SGHNT, YYREEE (reference sequence). This CDR3 contains 15 residues. The trim removed 0 bases at V and 2 bases at J, leaving 2 bases unmatched. This CDR3 is CASSLAGLAQETQYF. The CDR3 coding sequence is TGTGCCAGCAGCTTGGCGGGACTAGCACAAGAGACCCAGTACTTC.

The chain joins TRBV7-2 to TRBJ2-7, with D perhaps matching TRBD2 (6 bases). V dropped 7 bases and J dropped 3 bases, with 19 bases sitting between them. This CDR3 region has 15 residues. CDR1 and CDR2 from the germline V gene are SGHTA and FQGNSA. The CDR3 region has the DNA TGTGCCAGCACCCCAGGGTCTAGCGAGGTCTACGAGCAGTACTTC. Its translation: CASTPGSSEVYEQYF.

This chain joins TRBV7-2 and TRBJ2-5; weak D call: TRBD1 (5 bases). V was trimmed by 4 bases and J by 5 bases, leaving 20 bases between them. The V gene's germline CDR1 is SGHTA and CDR2 FQGNSA. The CDR3 runs to 16 residues. CDR3 bases: TGTGCCAGCAGCTACGGACACAGCCCGGTGAGGGAGACCCAGTACTTC. This gives the protein CASSYGHSPVRETQYF.

This chain connects TRBV7-8 to TRBJ2-5; D perhaps matches TRBD2 (5 bases). Germline CDR1 SGHVS, CDR2 FQNEAQ. The CDR3 totals 14 residues. V lost 4 bases and J lost 0, with 9 bases in between. CDR3 loop: CASSSGGYQETQYF. The CDR3 DNA is TGTGCCAGCAGCTCCGGAGGATACCAAGAGACCCAGTACTTC.

The CDR3 DNA is TGTGCCATCAGCTCCGGGACCGTTAATGAGCAGTTCTTC. Its translation is CAISSGTVNEQFF. V usage is TRBV10-3 and J usage is TRBJ2-1; D possibly uses TRBD1 or TRBD2 (5 bases each). The length of the CDR3 is 13 residues. V dropped 6 bases and J dropped 7 bases, with 13 bases sitting between them. Germline V gives CDR1 ENHRY, CDR2 SYGVKD.

The genes are TRBV2 and TRBJ1-6; D might be TRBD1 (5 bases). The CDR3 runs to 16 residues. From germline, CDR1 is SNHLY and CDR2 FYNNEI. Trimming shortened V by 2 bases and J by 5 bases, and 13 bases separated the two germline ends. CDR3 sequence reads: CASSERDGANNSPLHF. CDR3 coding DNA: TGTGCCAGCAGTGAACGGGACGGGGCTAATAATTCACCCCTCCACTTT.

The chain couples TRBV27 to TRBJ2-3; 10 bases are shared with TRBD2. This CDR3 is 17 amino acids long. Germline lookup yields CDR1 MNHEY and CDR2 SMNVEV (reference sequence). The ends lost 3 bases at V and 3 bases at J; junction bases unmatched: 9. This chain's CDR3 is CASSFLLAGEWTDTQYF. Written as DNA, the CDR3 is TGTGCCAGCAGTTTCTTGCTAGCGGGAGAGTGGACAGATACGCAGTATTTT.

The chain recombines TRBV7-9 with TRBJ2-7; D is unresolved. Germline V lookup: CDR1 SEHNR, CDR2 FQNEAQ (reference sequence). The V gene lost 6 bases and the J gene lost 7 bases, with 16 bases spanning the gap. This CDR3 has 13 residues. CDR3 sequence: CASSPKTRDEQYF. The CDR3 DNA follows: TGTGCCAGCAGTCCTAAGACCCGCGATGAGCAGTACTTC.

This chain uses TRBV7-2 with TRBJ2-4, with D perhaps matching TRBD1 (5 bases). The length of the CDR3 is 16 residues. The ends were cut back, 4 bases at V and 0 bases at J, with 13 bases in the middle. In germline, CDR1 is SGHTA, CDR2 FQGNSA. Here the CDR3 DNA reads TGTGCCAGCAGCTACCCACAGGAGATAGCCAAAAACATTCAGTACTTC. This translates into CASSYPQEIAKNIQYF.

For the CDR3, the DNA is TGCAGTGCTACCAGGCGCCACCTCCACAATGAGCAGTTCTTC. As protein: CSATRRHLHNEQFF. The chain is built from TRBV20-1 and TRBJ2-1; no definite D call. V gave up 4 bases and J gave up 5 bases, with 15 bases separating them. The germline gives CDR1 DFQATT, CDR2 SNEGSKA (reference sequence). The CDR3 runs to 14 residues.

This chain connects TRBV6-1 to TRBJ2-3; D is perhaps TRBD1 (5 bases). The CDR3 is made up of 14 amino acids. Per the germline V gene, CDR1 is MNHNS and CDR2 is SASEGT. Trimming took off 4 bases at V and 2 bases at J, with 10 bases between the two ends. CDR3 sequence: CASSAKGHTDTQYF. For the CDR3, the DNA is TGTGCCAGCAGTGCTAAGGGGCACACAGATACGCAGTATTTT.

The V and J genes are TRBV27 and TRBJ2-7; 9 nucleotides line up with TRBD1. Germline-derived CDR1 and CDR2 are MNHEY and SMNVEV (reference sequence). CDR3 length equals 16 residues. V was pared by 2 bases and J by 3 bases, with 8 bases of the junction left unmatched. CDR3 residues: CASSLAPGQGNYEQYF. The CDR3, as DNA: TGTGCCAGCAGTTTAGCCCCGGGACAGGGCAACTACGAGCAGTACTTC.

The genes are TRBV20-1 and TRBJ2-5; tentative D call: TRBD2 (6 bases). The CDR3 is 14 residues long. V was cut by 3 bases and J by 11 bases, with 22 bases left in between. From germline, CDR1 is DFQATT and CDR2 SNEGSKA (reference sequence). CDR3 coding DNA: TGCAGTGCTAGGGACTACTCCTTAAACAATGAGCAGTACTTC. Amino acid sequence: CSARDYSLNNEQYF.